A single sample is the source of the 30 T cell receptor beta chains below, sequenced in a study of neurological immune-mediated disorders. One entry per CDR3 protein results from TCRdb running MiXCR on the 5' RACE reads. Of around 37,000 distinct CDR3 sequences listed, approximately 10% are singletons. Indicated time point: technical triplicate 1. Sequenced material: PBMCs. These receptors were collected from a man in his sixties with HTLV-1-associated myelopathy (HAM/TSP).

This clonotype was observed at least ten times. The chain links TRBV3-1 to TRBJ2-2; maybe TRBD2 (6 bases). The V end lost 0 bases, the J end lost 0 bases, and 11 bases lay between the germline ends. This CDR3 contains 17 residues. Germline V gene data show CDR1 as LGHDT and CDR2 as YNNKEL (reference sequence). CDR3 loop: CASSQDLGLSNTGELFF. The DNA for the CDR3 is TGTGCCAGCAGCCAAGATCTCGGACTATCGAACACCGGGGAGCTGTTTTTT.

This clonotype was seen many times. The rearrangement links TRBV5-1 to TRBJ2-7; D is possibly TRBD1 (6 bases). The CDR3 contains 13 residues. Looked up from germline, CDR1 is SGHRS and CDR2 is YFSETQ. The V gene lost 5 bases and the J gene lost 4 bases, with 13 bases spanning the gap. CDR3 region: CASSPGTQYEQYF. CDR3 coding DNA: TGCGCCAGCAGTCCCGGGACACAATACGAGCAGTACTTC.

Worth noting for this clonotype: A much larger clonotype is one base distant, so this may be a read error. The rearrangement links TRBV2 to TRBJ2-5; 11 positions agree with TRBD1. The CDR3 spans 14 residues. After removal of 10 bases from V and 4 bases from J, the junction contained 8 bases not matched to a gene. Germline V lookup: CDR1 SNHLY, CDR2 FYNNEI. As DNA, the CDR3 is TGTGCCATGGCGGACAGGGGGCTCGGAGAGACCCAGTACTTC. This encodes CAMADRGLGETQYF.

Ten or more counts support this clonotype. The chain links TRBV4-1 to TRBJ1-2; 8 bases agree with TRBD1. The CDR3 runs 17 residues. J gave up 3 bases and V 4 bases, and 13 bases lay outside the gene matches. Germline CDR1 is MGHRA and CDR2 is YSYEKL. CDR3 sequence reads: CASSPSLQGAHHYGYTF. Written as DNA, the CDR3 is TGCGCCAGCAGCCCTAGTCTTCAGGGGGCCCACCACTATGGCTACACCTTC.

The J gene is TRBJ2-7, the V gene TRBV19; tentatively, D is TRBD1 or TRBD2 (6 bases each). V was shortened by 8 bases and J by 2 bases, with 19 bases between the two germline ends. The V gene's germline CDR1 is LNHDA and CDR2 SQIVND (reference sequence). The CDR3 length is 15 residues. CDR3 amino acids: CASSPWGAEAYEQYF. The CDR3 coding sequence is TGTGCCAGTTCCCCTTGGGGGGCAGAAGCCTACGAGCAGTACTTC.

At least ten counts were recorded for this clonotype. CDR3 protein: CASSVEISYNEQFF. In DNA form, the CDR3 reads TGTGCCAGCAGTGTGGAAATCTCCTACAATGAGCAGTTCTTC. The chain combines TRBV2 with TRBJ2-1, with D unclear. The V gene's germline CDR1 is SNHLY and CDR2 FYNNEI. The length of the CDR3 is 14 residues. Trimming took off 4 bases at V and 0 bases at J, with 7 bases between the two ends.

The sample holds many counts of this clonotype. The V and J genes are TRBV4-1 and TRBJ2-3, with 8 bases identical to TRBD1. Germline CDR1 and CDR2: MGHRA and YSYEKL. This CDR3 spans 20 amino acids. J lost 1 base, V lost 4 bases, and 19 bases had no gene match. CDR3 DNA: TGCGCCAGCAGCCCAACTCCCGGGACAGGCTCTTCGACGGGCACAGATACGCAGTATTTT. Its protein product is CASSPTPGTGSSTGTDTQYF.

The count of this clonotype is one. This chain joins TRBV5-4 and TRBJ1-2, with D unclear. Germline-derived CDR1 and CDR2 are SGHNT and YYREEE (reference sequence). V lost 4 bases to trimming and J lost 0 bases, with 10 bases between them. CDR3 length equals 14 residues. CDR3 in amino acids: CASSLLQANYGYTF. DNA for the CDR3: TGTGCCAGCAGCCTTTTACAAGCTAACTATGGCTACACCTTC.

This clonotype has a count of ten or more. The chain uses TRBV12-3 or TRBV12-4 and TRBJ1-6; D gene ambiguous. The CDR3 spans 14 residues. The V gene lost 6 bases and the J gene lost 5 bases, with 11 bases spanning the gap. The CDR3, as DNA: TGTGCCAGCAGCTCCGCGGGCCATAATTCACCCCTCCACTTT. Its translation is CASSSAGHNSPLHF.

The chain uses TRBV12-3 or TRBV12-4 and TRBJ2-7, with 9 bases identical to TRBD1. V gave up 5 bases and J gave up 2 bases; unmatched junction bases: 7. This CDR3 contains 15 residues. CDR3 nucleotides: TGTGCCAGCAGTCTCACCGGGACAGGGACCTACGAGCAGTACTTC. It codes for CASSLTGTGTYEQYF.

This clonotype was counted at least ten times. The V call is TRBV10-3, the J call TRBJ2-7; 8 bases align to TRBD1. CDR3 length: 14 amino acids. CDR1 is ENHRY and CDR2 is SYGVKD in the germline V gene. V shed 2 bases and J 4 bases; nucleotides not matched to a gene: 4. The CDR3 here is CAISEPRQGYEQYF. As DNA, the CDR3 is TGTGCCATCAGTGAGCCAAGACAGGGGTACGAGCAGTACTTC.

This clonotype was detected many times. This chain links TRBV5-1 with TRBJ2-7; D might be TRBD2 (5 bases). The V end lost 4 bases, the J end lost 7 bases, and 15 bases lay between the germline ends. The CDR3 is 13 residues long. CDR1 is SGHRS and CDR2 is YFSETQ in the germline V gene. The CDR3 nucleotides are TGCGCCAGCAGCGAGGACTCCCCCGGGGAGCAGTACTTC. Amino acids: CASSEDSPGEQYF.

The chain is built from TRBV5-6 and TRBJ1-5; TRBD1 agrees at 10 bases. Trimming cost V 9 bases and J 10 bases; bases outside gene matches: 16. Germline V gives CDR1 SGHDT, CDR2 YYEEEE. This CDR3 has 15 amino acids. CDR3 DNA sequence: TGTGCCACTCCGCCGACAGGGGGCGAGCGTCATCCCCAGCATTTT. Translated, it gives CATPPTGGERHPQHF. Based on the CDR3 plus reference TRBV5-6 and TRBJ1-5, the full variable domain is DAGVTQSPTHLIKTRGQQVTLRCSPKSGHDTVSWYQQALGQGPQFIFQYYEEEERQRGNFPDRFSGHQFPNYSSELNVNALLLGDSALYLCATPPTGGERHPQHFGDGTRLSIL.

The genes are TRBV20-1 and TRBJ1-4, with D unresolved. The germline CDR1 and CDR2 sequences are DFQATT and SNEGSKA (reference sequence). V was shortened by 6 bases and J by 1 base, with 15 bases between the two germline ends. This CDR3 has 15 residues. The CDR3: CSAHDPKGTNEKLFF. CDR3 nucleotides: TGCAGTGCCCATGACCCCAAGGGAACTAATGAAAAACTGTTTTTT.

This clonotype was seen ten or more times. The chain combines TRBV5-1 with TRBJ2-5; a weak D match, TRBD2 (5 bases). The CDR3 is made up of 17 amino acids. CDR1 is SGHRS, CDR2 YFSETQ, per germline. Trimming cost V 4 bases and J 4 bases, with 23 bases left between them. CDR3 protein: CASSLIGLEKGGETQYF. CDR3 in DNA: TGCGCCAGCAGCCTGATTGGACTGGAAAAAGGCGGAGAGACCCAGTACTTC.

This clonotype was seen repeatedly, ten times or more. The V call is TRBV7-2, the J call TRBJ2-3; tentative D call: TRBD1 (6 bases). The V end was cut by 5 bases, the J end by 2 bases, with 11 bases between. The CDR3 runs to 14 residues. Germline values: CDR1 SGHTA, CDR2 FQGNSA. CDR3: CASSPGHHTDTQYF. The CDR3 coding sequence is TGTGCCAGCAGCCCGGGACACCACACAGATACGCAGTATTTT. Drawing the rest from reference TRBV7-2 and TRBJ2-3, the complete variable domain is GAGVSQSPSNKVTEKGKDVELRCDPISGHTALYWYRQSLGQGLEFLIYFQGNSAPDKSGLPSDRFSAERTGGSVSTLTIQRTQQEDSAVYLCASSPGHHTDTQYFGPGTRLTVL.

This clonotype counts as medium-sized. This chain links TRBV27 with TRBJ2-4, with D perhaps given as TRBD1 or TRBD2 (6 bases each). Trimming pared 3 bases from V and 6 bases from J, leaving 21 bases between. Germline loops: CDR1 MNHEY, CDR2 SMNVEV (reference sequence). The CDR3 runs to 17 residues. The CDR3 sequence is CASSFPRMGGRGNIQYF. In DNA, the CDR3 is TGTGCCAGCAGTTTCCCGCGAATGGGGGGCCGAGGAAACATTCAGTACTTC.

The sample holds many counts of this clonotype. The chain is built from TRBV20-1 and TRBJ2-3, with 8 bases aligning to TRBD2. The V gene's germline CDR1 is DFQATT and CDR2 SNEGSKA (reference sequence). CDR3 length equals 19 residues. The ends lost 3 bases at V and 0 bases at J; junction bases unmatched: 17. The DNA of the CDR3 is TGCAGTGCTAGCAAGCGGGGGACCCTCACCAGCTATAGCACAGATACGCAGTATTTT. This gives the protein CSASKRGTLTSYSTDTQYF.

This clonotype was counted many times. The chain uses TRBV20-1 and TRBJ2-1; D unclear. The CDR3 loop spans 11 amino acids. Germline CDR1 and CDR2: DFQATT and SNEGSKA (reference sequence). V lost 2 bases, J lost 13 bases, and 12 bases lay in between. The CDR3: CSARSARVQFF. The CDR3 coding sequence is TGCAGTGCTAGAAGCGCCCGAGTTCAGTTCTTC.

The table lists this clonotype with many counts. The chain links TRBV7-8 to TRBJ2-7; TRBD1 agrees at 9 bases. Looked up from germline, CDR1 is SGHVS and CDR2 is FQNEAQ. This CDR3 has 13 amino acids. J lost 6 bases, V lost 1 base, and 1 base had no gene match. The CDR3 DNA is TGTGCCAGCAGCTTAGACAGGGGGCGCGAGCAGTACTTC. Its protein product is CASSLDRGREQYF.

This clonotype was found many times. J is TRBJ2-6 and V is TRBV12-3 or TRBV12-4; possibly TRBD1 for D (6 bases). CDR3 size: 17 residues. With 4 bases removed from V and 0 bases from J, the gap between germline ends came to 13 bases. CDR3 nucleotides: TGTGCCAGCAGTTCCGGTGGGGGCCCCTCTGGGGCCAACGTCCTGACTTTC. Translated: CASSSGGGPSGANVLTF.

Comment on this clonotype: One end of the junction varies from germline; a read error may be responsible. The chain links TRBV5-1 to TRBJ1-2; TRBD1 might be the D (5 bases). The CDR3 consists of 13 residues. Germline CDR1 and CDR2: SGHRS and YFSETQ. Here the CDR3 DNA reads TGCGCCATCAGCCCAGGACAAGACTATGGCTACACCTTC. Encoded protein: CAISPGQDYGYTF.

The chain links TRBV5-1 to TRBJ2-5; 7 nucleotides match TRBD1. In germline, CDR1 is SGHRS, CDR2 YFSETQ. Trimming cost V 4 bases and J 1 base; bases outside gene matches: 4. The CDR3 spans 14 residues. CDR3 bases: TGCGCCAGCAGCCCGGGGACAGCCCAAGAGACCCAGTACTTC. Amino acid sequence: CASSPGTAQETQYF.

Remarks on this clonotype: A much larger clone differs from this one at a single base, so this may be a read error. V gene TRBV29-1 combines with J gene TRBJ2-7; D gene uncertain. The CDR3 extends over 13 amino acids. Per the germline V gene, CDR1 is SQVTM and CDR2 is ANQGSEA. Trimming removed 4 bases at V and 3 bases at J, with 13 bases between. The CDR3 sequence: CSVGSGLVYEQYF. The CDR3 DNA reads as TGCAGCGTTGGATCTGGCCTCGTCTACGAGCAGTACTTC.

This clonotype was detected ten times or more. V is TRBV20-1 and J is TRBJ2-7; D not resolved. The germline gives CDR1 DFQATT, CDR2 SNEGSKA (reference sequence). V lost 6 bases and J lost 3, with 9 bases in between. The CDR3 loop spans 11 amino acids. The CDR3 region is CSAKDGYEQYF. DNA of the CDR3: TGCAGTGCCAAAGACGGCTACGAGCAGTACTTC.

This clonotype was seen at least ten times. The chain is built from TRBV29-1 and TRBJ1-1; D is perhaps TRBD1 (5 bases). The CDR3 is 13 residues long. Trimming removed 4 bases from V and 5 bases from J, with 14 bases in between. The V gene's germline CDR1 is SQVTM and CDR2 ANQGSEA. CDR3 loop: CSVVVQAGTEAFF. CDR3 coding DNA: TGCAGCGTTGTCGTACAGGCCGGGACTGAAGCTTTCTTT.

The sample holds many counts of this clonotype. The CDR3 protein is CASSLGGQPQHF. CDR3 nucleotide sequence: TGTGCCAGCAGTTTGGGGGGTCAGCCCCAGCATTTT. The V gene is TRBV12-3 or TRBV12-4, the J gene TRBJ1-5, with D possibly being TRBD1 (5 bases). This CDR3 has 12 residues. Trimming cost V 3 bases and J 6 bases, with 6 bases left between them.

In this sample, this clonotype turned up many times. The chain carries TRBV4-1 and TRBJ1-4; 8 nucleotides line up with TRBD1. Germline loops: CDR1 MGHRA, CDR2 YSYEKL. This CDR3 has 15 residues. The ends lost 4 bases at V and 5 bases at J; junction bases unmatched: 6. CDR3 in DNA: TGCGCCAGCAGCCCTCAGGGGGCGCAGAATGAAAAACTGTTTTTT. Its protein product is CASSPQGAQNEKLFF.

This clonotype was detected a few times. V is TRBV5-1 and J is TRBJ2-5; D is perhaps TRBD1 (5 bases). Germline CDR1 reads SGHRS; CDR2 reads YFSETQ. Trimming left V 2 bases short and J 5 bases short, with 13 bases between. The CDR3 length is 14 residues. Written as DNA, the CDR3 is TGCGCCAGCAGCTTCCCTGGACCAGGGGAGACCCAGTACTTC. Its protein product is CASSFPGPGETQYF.

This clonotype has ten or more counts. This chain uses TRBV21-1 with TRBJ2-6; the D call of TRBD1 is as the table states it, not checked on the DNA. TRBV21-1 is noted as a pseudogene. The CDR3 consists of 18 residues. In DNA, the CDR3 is TGTGCCAGCAGCAAAACAGGGGGTACCCTCTCTGGGGCCAACGTCCTGACTTTC. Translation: CASSKTGGTLSGANVLTF.